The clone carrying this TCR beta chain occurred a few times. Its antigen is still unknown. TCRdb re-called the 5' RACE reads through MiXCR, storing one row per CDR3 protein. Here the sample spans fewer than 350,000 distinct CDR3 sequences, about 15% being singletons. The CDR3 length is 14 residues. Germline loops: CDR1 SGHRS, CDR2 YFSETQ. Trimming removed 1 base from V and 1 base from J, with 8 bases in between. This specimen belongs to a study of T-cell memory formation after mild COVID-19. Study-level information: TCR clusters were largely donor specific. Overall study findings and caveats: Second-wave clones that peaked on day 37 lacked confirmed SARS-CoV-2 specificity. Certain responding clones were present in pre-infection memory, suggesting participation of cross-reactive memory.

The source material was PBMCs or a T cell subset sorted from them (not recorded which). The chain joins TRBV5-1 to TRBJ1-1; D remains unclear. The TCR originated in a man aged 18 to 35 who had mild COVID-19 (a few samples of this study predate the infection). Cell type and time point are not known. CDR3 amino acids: CASSLFEANTEAFF. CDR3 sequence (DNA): TGCGCCAGCAGCTTGTTTGAGGCGAACACTGAAGCTTTCTTT. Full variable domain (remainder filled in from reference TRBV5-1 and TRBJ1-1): KAGVTQTPRYLIKTRGQQVTLSCSPISGHRSVSWYQQTPGQGLQFLFEYFSETQRNKGNFPGRFSGRQFSNSRSEMNVSTLELGDSALYLCASSLFEANTEAFFGQGTRLTVV.